The present T cell receptor (beta chain) was sequenced within a study of control samples from healthy donors and cancer patients. V trimming: 4 bases; J trimming: 4 bases; junction bases outside the gene matches: 2. CDR3 length: 14 amino acids. The germline CDR1 and CDR2 sequences are SGDLS and YYNGEE. TCRdb's table, derived via immunoSEQ multiplex PCR, lists solely in-frame clones and lacks some. The data hold 150,000 to 200,000 clones, with about 90% observed a single time. This TCR came from a man aged 30 to 39 in good health. The sample consisted of blood. V usage is TRBV9 and J usage is TRBJ1-6, with TRBD1 matching over 7 bases. This CDR3 reads CASSRDRYNSPLHF. The DNA of the CDR3 is TGTGCCAGCAGCCGGGACAGATATAATTCACCCCTCCACTTT.